The 29 T cell receptor beta chains given below trace back to one sample, sequenced in a study of T cell clonotyping in hematopoietic cell transplantation (dated by TCRdb to the early 2020s). The sample's time point label, in plain terms: recipient sample about 28 days before transplant, after cytoreduction. Library construction relied on the immunoSEQ multiplex PCR assay. TCRdb took over this immuneACCESS table, retaining in-frame rearrangements with V and J assigned. Such tables are incomplete; in checked studies, under half of the missing clones stem from an unresolved V gene, and the remainder is unexplained. In this sample the table shows approximately 80,000 clones, about 96% of which occur a single time. 1.5% to 2% of the sample is taken by the ten largest. The sequencing used peripheral blood mononuclear cells, collected before stem cell transplant. Source of these receptors: a woman in her 50s with acute myeloid leukemia. Some clones in this sample may be carry-over from other donors' samples.

The chain carries TRBV5-8 and TRBJ1-4, with no clear D. The germline V gene has CDR1 SGHTS and CDR2 YDEGEE. The CDR3 has 15 residues. The V end lost 4 bases, the J end lost 4 bases, and 14 bases lay between the germline ends. The CDR3 coding sequence is TGTGCCAGCAGCCCTTCCGGGGTAGTTAATGAAAAACTGTTTTTT. Its translation is CASSPSGVVNEKLFF.

The V gene is TRBV7-9, the J gene TRBJ1-1, with no clear D. Trimming took 5 bases from V and 1 from J, leaving 11 bases between them. This CDR3 has 14 residues. Looked up from germline, CDR1 is SEHNR and CDR2 is FQNEAQ (reference sequence). The CDR3 coding sequence is TGTGCCAGCAGCCGTCGTCTAGAGAACACTGAAGCTTTCTTT. This sequence encodes CASSRRLENTEAFF.

CDR3 loop: CASSPAGSPDTQYF. CDR3 in DNA: TGTGCCAGCAGCCCCGCAGGGAGCCCAGATACGCAGTATTTT. The chain employs TRBV7-2 and TRBJ2-3; D possibly uses TRBD1 or TRBD2 (5 bases each). The CDR3 consists of 14 residues. The germline V and J ends were trimmed by 5 bases and 4 bases, with 13 bases remaining between them. Germline V gene data show CDR1 as SGHTA and CDR2 as FQGNSA.

The rearrangement uses TRBV29-1 and TRBJ2-2, with 8 nucleotides matching TRBD1. The germline V gene encodes CDR1 SQVTM and CDR2 ANQGSEA. The CDR3 loop spans 14 amino acids. With 5 bases clipped from V and 2 bases from J, the junction kept 4 bases outside the gene matches. In DNA, the CDR3 is TGCAGCGTTTTCTCAGGGGGCAACACCGGGGAGCTGTTTTTT. Protein product: CSVFSGGNTGELFF.

The V and J genes are TRBV10-3 and TRBJ2-7; 8 nucleotides align to TRBD1. Trimming took 6 bases from V and 2 from J; bases not matched to a gene: 9. There are 15 residues in the CDR3. Looked up from germline, CDR1 is ENHRY and CDR2 is SYGVKD. As DNA, the CDR3 is TGTGCCATCAGCGATCCCGGGACAGGCGCCTACGAGCAGTACTTC. This sequence encodes CAISDPGTGAYEQYF.

This sequence joins TRBV30 and TRBJ1-3; 7 bases fit TRBD1. J gave up 4 bases and V 5 bases, and 8 bases lay outside the gene matches. Germline lookup yields CDR1 GTSNPN and CDR2 SVGIG (reference sequence). The CDR3 has 14 amino acids. CDR3 nucleotide sequence: TGTGCCTGGGGAAGGGGACAGCTCGGAAACACCATATATTTT. Protein: CAWGRGQLGNTIYF.

The chain employs TRBV27 and TRBJ2-2; D is possibly TRBD1 (5 bases). The V end was cut by 8 bases, the J end by 8 bases, with 12 bases between. Germline V gene data show CDR1 as MNHEY and CDR2 as SMNVEV (reference sequence). The CDR3 totals 12 residues. The CDR3: CASRRGGGELFF. The CDR3 nucleotides read TGTGCCAGCCGTAGGGGTGGAGGGGAGCTGTTTTTT.

The chain links TRBV28 to TRBJ1-3, with 8 positions matching TRBD1. The CDR3 is made up of 14 amino acids. Germline CDR1 and CDR2: MDHEN and SYDVKM. J was trimmed by 2 bases and V by 7 bases; bases with no gene match: 4. As DNA, the CDR3 is TGTGCCAGCACCGTGACAGGGGCTGGAAACACCATATATTTT. As protein: CASTVTGAGNTIYF.

This rearrangement joins TRBV5-6 to TRBJ1-1; D is unclear. From germline, CDR1 is SGHDT and CDR2 YYEEEE. With 5 bases removed from V and 1 base from J, the gap between germline ends came to 15 bases. The CDR3 totals 15 residues. The CDR3 DNA reads as TGTGCCAGCAGACTGAGACCGATGGGGAACACTGAAGCTTTCTTT. Translating gives CASRLRPMGNTEAFF.

The V call is TRBV18, the J call TRBJ1-6; D unresolved. There are 14 residues in the CDR3. With 6 bases removed from V and 7 bases from J, the gap between germline ends came to 13 bases. From germline, CDR1 is KGHSH and CDR2 LQKENI. Here the CDR3 reads CASSFGQLNSPLHF. The CDR3, as DNA: TGTGCCAGCTCCTTTGGGCAGCTAAATTCACCCCTCCACTTT.

The genes are TRBV5-1 and TRBJ2-7; possible D gene TRBD2, 6 bases. Germline V CDR1 and CDR2: SGHRS, YFSETQ. The V gene lost 3 bases and the J gene lost 0 bases, with 10 bases spanning the gap. This CDR3 spans 14 amino acids. Written as DNA, the CDR3 is TGCGCCAGCAGCTCAAGCGGGCGCTCCTACGAGCAGTACTTC. Its protein product is CASSSSGRSYEQYF.

This clone came up once. This chain connects TRBV30 to TRBJ1-3; 8 nucleotides align to TRBD1. Per germline, CDR1 GTSNPN and CDR2 SVGIG (reference sequence). CDR3 length: 18 residues. V dropped 4 bases and J dropped 1; count of bases not matched to a gene: 15. CDR3 amino acids: CAWNSWERGQASGNTIYF. CDR3 in DNA: TGTGCCTGGAACAGTTGGGAAAGGGGACAGGCATCTGGAAACACCATATATTTT.

The CDR3 DNA sequence: TGTGCCAGCAGTTACGGCGGGACAGGGGTTAACAATGAGCAGTTCTTC. Translation: CASSYGGTGVNNEQFF. The rearrangement links TRBV6-5 to TRBJ2-1; 10 bases are shared with TRBD1. Per the germline V gene, CDR1 is MNHEY and CDR2 is SVGAGI. The ends lost 2 bases at V and 5 bases at J; junction bases unmatched: 6. There are 16 residues in the CDR3.

J is TRBJ2-7 and V is TRBV19, with D possibly called TRBD1 or TRBD2 (5 bases each). V lost 3 bases and J 1 base, leaving 13 bases between the germline ends. The CDR3 is made up of 15 amino acids. Germline-derived CDR1 and CDR2 are LNHDA and SQIVND (reference sequence). The CDR3 loop is CASSMSGGKSYEQYF. The DNA of the CDR3 is TGTGCCAGTAGTATGAGTGGGGGAAAATCCTACGAGCAGTACTTC.

The V gene is TRBV29-1, the J gene TRBJ1-1; D not certain. The V gene lost 6 bases and the J gene lost 0 bases, with 11 bases spanning the gap. The CDR3 consists of 13 residues. Germline V gene sequence: CDR1 SQVTM, CDR2 ANQGSEA. This CDR3 is CSVAQRMNTEAFF. In DNA, the CDR3 is TGCAGCGTCGCACAGCGTATGAACACTGAAGCTTTCTTT.

The rearrangement joins TRBV5-1 to TRBJ2-1, with D uncertain. CDR3 size: 14 residues. Germline CDR1 is SGHRS and CDR2 is YFSETQ. V lost 0 bases to trimming and J lost 2 bases, with 6 bases between them. Here the CDR3 DNA reads TGCGCCAGCAGCTTGGCGCAGGCCTACAATGAGCAGTTCTTC. Translated, it gives CASSLAQAYNEQFF.

The chain employs TRBV30 and TRBJ2-2; D is uncertain. Germline loops: CDR1 GTSNPN, CDR2 SVGIG (reference sequence). V shed 3 bases and J shed 1 base, with 12 bases lying between them. The CDR3 runs 15 residues. This CDR3 reads CAWRVVAKNTGELFF. CDR3 coding DNA: TGTGCCTGGAGAGTGGTAGCTAAGAACACCGGGGAGCTGTTTTTT.

This chain uses TRBV7-2 with TRBJ2-5, with 7 nucleotides matching TRBD1. With 4 bases clipped from V and 2 bases from J, the junction kept 7 bases outside the gene matches. The CDR3 runs 15 residues. Germline loops: CDR1 SGHTA, CDR2 FQGNSA. The CDR3 spells CASSSETGWQETQYF. The CDR3 nucleotides read TGTGCCAGCAGCTCAGAGACAGGGTGGCAAGAGACCCAGTACTTC.

The V and J genes are TRBV4-1 and TRBJ1-2; TRBD1 aligns across 8 bases. After removal of 1 base from V and 7 bases from J, the junction contained 2 bases not matched to a gene. Per germline, CDR1 MGHRA and CDR2 YSYEKL. This CDR3 region has 13 residues. The CDR3 here is CASSQVTGAGYTF. The CDR3 DNA follows: TGCGCCAGCAGCCAAGTGACAGGGGCTGGCTACACCTTC.

This chain connects TRBV7-9 to TRBJ2-2; TRBD1 might be the D (6 bases). This CDR3 has 16 amino acids. Germline CDR1 SEHNR, CDR2 FQNEAQ (reference sequence). Trimming took 5 bases from V and 0 from J, leaving 13 bases between them. The CDR3 is CASSGRTAANTGELFF. CDR3 DNA: TGTGCCAGCAGCGGGCGGACAGCCGCGAACACCGGGGAGCTGTTTTTT.

The CDR3 protein is CSGGAGVNNEQFF. CDR3 in DNA: TGCAGCGGGGGGGCGGGAGTGAACAATGAGCAGTTCTTC. This chain links TRBV29-1 with TRBJ2-1; D perhaps matches TRBD2 (7 bases). The germline CDR1 and CDR2 sequences are SQVTM and ANQGSEA. This CDR3 is built from 13 residues. The ends were cut back, 7 bases at V and 5 bases at J, with 15 bases in the middle.

The chain links TRBV11-2 to TRBJ2-3; D assignment may be TRBD1 or TRBD2 (5 bases each). This CDR3 contains 14 residues. Deletions cut 1 base from V and 5 bases from J, with 10 bases between. Looked up from germline, CDR1 is SGHAT and CDR2 is FQNNGV. The CDR3 loop is CASSLAGGRDTQYF. The CDR3 nucleotides read TGTGCCAGCAGCTTAGCTGGGGGTAGAGATACGCAGTATTTT.

The chain carries TRBV7-2 and TRBJ2-1; TRBD2 might be the D (5 bases). From germline, CDR1 is SGHTA and CDR2 FQGNSA. V was cut by 4 bases and J by 7 bases, with 8 bases left in between. The CDR3 contains 12 residues. In DNA form, the CDR3 reads TGTGCCAGCAGCTCAACGGGGAATGAGCAGTTCTTC. Its protein product is CASSSTGNEQFF.

The rearrangement uses TRBV7-6 and TRBJ2-7, with a weak D call TRBD2 (7 bases). The CDR3 covers 17 residues. Trimming stripped 0 bases from V and 3 bases from J, with 18 bases between. The germline gives CDR1 SGHVS, CDR2 FNYEAQ. CDR3 in DNA: TGTGCCAGCAGCTTAGCCCCTCTGGGAGGGGGTTTCTACGAGCAGTACTTC. It yields the protein CASSLAPLGGGFYEQYF. Together with reference TRBV7-6 and TRBJ2-7, the CDR3 gives the full variable domain: GAGVSQSPRYKVTKRGQDVALRCDPISGHVSLYWYRQALGQGPEFLTYFNYEAQQDKSGLPNDRFSAERPEGSISTLTIQRTEQRDSAMYRCASSLAPLGGGFYEQYFGPGTRLTVT.

This clone was detected once. CDR3 in amino acids: CATSRDQGQHEAFF. The CDR3 nucleotides read TGTGCCACCAGCAGAGATCAGGGACAACATGAAGCTTTCTTT. V is TRBV15 and J is TRBJ1-1; a weak D match, TRBD1 (6 bases). The V end lost 0 bases, the J end lost 7 bases, and 12 bases lay between the germline ends. Germline CDR1 LNHNV, CDR2 YYDKDF (reference sequence). The CDR3 has 14 residues.

The genes are TRBV7-9 and TRBJ1-4; 8 bases match TRBD1. There are 15 residues in the CDR3. Trimming cost V 4 bases and J 8 bases; bases outside gene matches: 9. CDR1 and CDR2 (germline): SEHNR, FQNEAQ (reference sequence). CDR3 in amino acids: CASSYTQGVREKLFF. In nucleotides, the CDR3 is TGTGCCAGCAGCTACACACAGGGGGTTCGGGAAAAACTGTTTTTT.

The V gene is TRBV5-4, the J gene TRBJ2-2; 7 bases map to TRBD2. The CDR3 has 15 residues. Losses at the gene ends were 0 bases for V and 1 base for J; bases not matched to a gene: 0. In germline, CDR1 is SGHNT, CDR2 YYREEE (reference sequence). This chain's CDR3 is CASSLASGNTGELFF. The CDR3 nucleotides read TGTGCCAGCAGCTTGGCTAGCGGGAACACCGGGGAGCTGTTTTTT.

This clone appeared a single time. The CDR3 here is CASSDLAGYKRSPLHF. CDR3 DNA sequence: TGTGCCAGTAGCGACCTTGCAGGCTACAAGCGGTCACCCCTCCACTTT. The chain combines TRBV19 with TRBJ1-6; unclear D gene. The CDR3 is 16 residues long. Trimming stripped 6 bases from V and 10 bases from J, with 22 bases between. Germline V lookup: CDR1 LNHDA, CDR2 SQIVND (reference sequence).

The genes are TRBV29-1 and TRBJ1-1; a weak D match, TRBD1 (5 bases). The CDR3 sequence is 14 residues long. The germline CDR1 and CDR2 sequences are SQVTM and ANQGSEA. The V and J ends lost 1 base and 1 base respectively, with 10 bases between them. The CDR3 bases are TGCAGCGTTGAAGTAGCGGGACCGAACACTGAAGCTTTCTTT. Its protein is CSVEVAGPNTEAFF.